Listed here are 27 T cell receptor beta chains from one sample, sequenced in a study of cytomegalovirus exposure and HLA in healthy donors. PCR used 60 Vbeta primers and 13 Jbeta primers. The method was immunoSEQ multiplex PCR; TCRdb's version includes in-frame clones alone and lacks a portion of them. The data contain some 180,000 clones, 82% of them singletons. Input material: PBMCs. These receptors all stem from a man in his forties in good health and CMV-seronegative.

This chain uses TRBV6-1 with TRBJ2-2, with 8 nucleotides matching TRBD2. The CDR3 has 15 amino acids. The V gene's germline CDR1 is MNHNS and CDR2 SASEGT. V lost 6 bases, J lost 4 bases, and 7 bases stayed unmatched. DNA for the CDR3: TGTGCCAGCAGCTTAGGACTAGCTGCCACCGGGGAGCTGTTTTTT. Translated: CASSLGLAATGELFF.

The chain joins TRBV19 to TRBJ1-6; TRBD1 matches 7 bases. Trimming cost V 3 bases and J 4 bases; bases outside gene matches: 3. Germline CDR1 and CDR2: LNHDA and SQIVND (reference sequence). CDR3 length equals 15 residues. The CDR3 protein is CASSIGGQYNSPLHF. CDR3 nucleotides: TGTGCCAGTAGTATCGGGGGACAGTATAATTCACCCCTCCACTTT.

For this clone: A read error may account for a junction end that differs from germline. The genes are TRBV7-9 and TRBJ2-2; 8 bases map to TRBD1. The CDR3 has 17 residues. The germline gives CDR1 SEHNR, CDR2 FQNEAQ (reference sequence). The CDR3 here is CSSSGYSGTGNTGELFF. CDR3 DNA sequence: TGTTCCAGCAGCGGGTATTCCGGGACAGGGAACACCGGGGAGCTGTTTTTT.

The CDR3 DNA reads TGTGCCAGCAGTGAGGCGGGAGGGACAGATACGCAGTATTTT. This translates into CASSEAGGTDTQYF. The chain is built from TRBV6-1 and TRBJ2-3; 9 bases fit TRBD2. V trimming: 3 bases; J trimming: 3 bases; junction bases outside the gene matches: 1. CDR1 and CDR2 from the germline V gene are MNHNS and SASEGT. The CDR3 has 14 residues.

This chain links TRBV21-1 with TRBJ2-2; the table names TRBD1, a call not compared with the DNA. TRBV21-1 is a recognized pseudogene. This CDR3 has 15 residues. The CDR3 region is CASSFMTGNTGELFF. The CDR3 DNA reads TGTGCCAGCAGTTTTATGACAGGTAACACCGGGGAGCTGTTTTTT.

The chain joins TRBV29-1 to TRBJ2-7; tentative D call: TRBD1 (6 bases). Germline CDR1 SQVTM, CDR2 ANQGSEA. The CDR3 runs 13 residues. V lost 4 bases and J lost 0, with 10 bases in between. CDR3 loop: CSVGGGSSYEQYF. CDR3 sequence (DNA): TGCAGCGTTGGAGGGGGTAGCTCCTACGAGCAGTACTTC.

This clone has a handful of counts. The chain recombines TRBV7-3 with TRBJ1-1; D gene ambiguous. V lost 5 bases, J lost 1 base, and 8 bases lay in between. CDR3 length: 13 residues. Germline V gene data show CDR1 as SGHTA and CDR2 as FQGTGA. The CDR3: CASSRLANTEAFF. In DNA, the CDR3 is TGTGCCAGCAGCAGACTGGCGAACACTGAAGCTTTCTTT.

This sequence joins TRBV19 and TRBJ1-1; no reliable D call. Trimming stripped 3 bases from V and 0 bases from J, with 11 bases between. Germline V gene data show CDR1 as LNHDA and CDR2 as SQIVND (reference sequence). CDR3 length: 15 amino acids. The CDR3 is CASSMWAALNTEAFF. The DNA for the CDR3 is TGTGCCAGTAGTATGTGGGCCGCTTTGAACACTGAAGCTTTCTTT.

The chain employs TRBV13 and TRBJ1-6; 8 nucleotides agree with TRBD1. Germline V gene data show CDR1 as PRHDT and CDR2 as FYEKMQ (reference sequence). The CDR3 extends over 15 amino acids. Trimming took 5 bases from V and 8 from J; bases not matched to a gene: 8. The CDR3 DNA follows: TGTGCCAGCAGCCGGCGACAGGGGAGGTATTCACCCCTCCACTTT. It yields the protein CASSRRQGRYSPLHF.

This clone was detected once. The J gene is TRBJ2-1, the V gene TRBV27; D gene unclear. Trimming took off 2 bases at V and 9 bases at J, with 17 bases between the two ends. Germline V gene data show CDR1 as MNHEY and CDR2 as SMNVEV (reference sequence). The CDR3 is made up of 15 amino acids. The CDR3 DNA is TGTGCCAGCAGTTTAACGACGGGTCGTCTCCGTGAGCAGTTCTTC. Protein: CASSLTTGRLREQFF.

The CDR3: CASSPRAGAPGNTIYF. CDR3 nucleotide sequence: TGTGCCAGCAGTCCCCGGGCGGGGGCCCCTGGAAACACCATATATTTT. The V and J genes are TRBV27 and TRBJ1-3; tentative D call: TRBD1 (6 bases). The V and J ends lost 5 bases and 2 bases respectively, with 16 bases between them. Germline V gene sequence: CDR1 MNHEY, CDR2 SMNVEV (reference sequence). CDR3 length: 16 amino acids.

Notes on this clone: One end of the junction does not line up with germline, which may come from a read error. The V call is TRBV7-7, the J call TRBJ2-1; 9 bases are a match to TRBD2. CDR3 length: 15 residues. CDR1 and CDR2 (germline): SSHAT, FNYEAQ (reference sequence). The CDR3 spells CASSLGLAGNNEQFF. The CDR3 coding sequence is TGTGCTAGCAGCTTAGGGCTAGCGGGGAACAATGAGCAGTTCTTC.

The chain employs TRBV7-6 and TRBJ1-2; tentative D call: TRBD1 (5 bases). The ends were cut back, 1 base at V and 8 bases at J, with 26 bases in the middle. Germline V gives CDR1 SGHVS, CDR2 FNYEAQ. The CDR3 is 18 residues long. CDR3 bases: TGTGCCAGCAGCTTAGTCCTTCGGGGGGTCGGGGACGATGTGGGCTACACCTTC. This translates into CASSLVLRGVGDDVGYTF.

CDR3 in amino acids: CASSSFGGSNEKLFF. The CDR3 nucleotides read TGCGCCAGCAGCTCATTCGGGGGTTCTAATGAAAAACTGTTTTTT. This rearrangement joins TRBV5-1 to TRBJ1-4; D may be TRBD1 (5 bases). The V end lost 3 bases, the J end lost 3 bases, and 12 bases lay between the germline ends. The V gene's germline CDR1 is SGHRS and CDR2 YFSETQ. The CDR3 is 15 amino acids.

Here the CDR3 reads CASYEGENGYTF. The CDR3 nucleotides read TGTGCCAGCTATGAGGGGGAGAATGGCTACACCTTC. The chain couples TRBV6-6 to TRBJ1-2; TRBD1 is a possible D gene (6 bases). This CDR3 comprises 12 residues. Germline V gene sequence: CDR1 MNHNY, CDR2 SVGAGI (reference sequence). The V end lost 8 bases, the J end lost 6 bases, and 13 bases lay between the germline ends.

The rearrangement uses TRBV6-5 and TRBJ1-1; D possibly corresponds to TRBD1 (5 bases). Germline assignment: CDR1 MNHEY and CDR2 SVGAGI. This CDR3 region has 14 residues. The V end lost 2 bases, the J end lost 5 bases, and 12 bases lay between the germline ends. CDR3 protein: CASSYRIGGTEAFF. The CDR3 region has the DNA TGTGCCAGCAGTTACCGGATCGGGGGGACTGAAGCTTTCTTT.

The chain employs TRBV15 and TRBJ1-2; a possible D gene is TRBD1 (6 bases). CDR3 length equals 14 residues. V was shortened by 3 bases and J by 5 bases, with 13 bases between the two germline ends. The germline V gene has CDR1 LNHNV and CDR2 YYDKDF (reference sequence). CDR3 coding DNA: TGTGCCACCAGCAGCGGTTACAGGGCGTATGGCTACACCTTC. This gives the protein CATSSGYRAYGYTF.

CDR3 in DNA: TGTGCCAGCAGCTTAGGTAGCGGGGGGAACACCGGGGAGCTGTTTTTT. Its protein product is CASSLGSGGNTGELFF. The chain joins TRBV7-3 to TRBJ2-2; 9 bases agree with TRBD2. CDR3 length equals 16 residues. CDR1 SGHTA and CDR2 FQGTGA come from the germline V gene. V shed 2 bases, J shed 1 base, and the junction held 2 bases outside the gene matches.

This chain uses TRBV9 with TRBJ2-2; no firm D call. The CDR3 has 13 residues. Per germline, CDR1 SGDLS and CDR2 YYNGEE. Trimming removed 1 base at V and 6 bases at J, with 7 bases between. The CDR3 bases are TGTGCCAGCAGCGTACCCGGTGCCGGGGAGCTGTTTTTT. Translating it yields CASSVPGAGELFF.

In its sample, this clone was seen a few times. The gene calls are TRBV9 and TRBJ2-7; the match to TRBD2 covers 9 bases. Germline CDR1 SGDLS, CDR2 YYNGEE. J was trimmed by 2 bases and V by 0 bases; bases with no gene match: 6. CDR3 length: 16 residues. Here the CDR3 DNA reads TGTGCCAGCAGCGTAGCCGCTAGCGGGATCGCCTACGAGCAGTACTTC. The encoded protein is CASSVAASGIAYEQYF.

The chain has TRBV7-2 and TRBJ2-1; D is uncertain. Germline CDR1 SGHTA, CDR2 FQGNSA. CDR3 length: 14 residues. Trimming pared 1 base from V and 9 bases from J, leaving 13 bases between. CDR3: CASSLVIRGREQFF. The CDR3 DNA sequence: TGTGCCAGCAGCTTAGTTATCCGAGGCCGTGAGCAGTTCTTC. Based on the CDR3 plus reference TRBV7-2 and TRBJ2-1, the full variable domain is GAGVSQSPSNKVTEKGKDVELRCDPISGHTALYWYRQSLGQGLEFLIYFQGNSAPDKSGLPSDRFSAERTGGSVSTLTIQRTQQEDSAVYLCASSLVIRGREQFFGPGTRLTVL.

This chain uses TRBV7-3 with TRBJ2-3, with TRBD2 matching over 14 bases. CDR3 length: 16 amino acids. Looked up from germline, CDR1 is SGHTA and CDR2 is FQGTGA. Unmatched junction bases numbered 0, after V lost 0 bases and J lost 4 bases. CDR3 DNA: TGTGCCAGCAGCTTAACGACTAGCGGGGGGGCAGATACGCAGTATTTT. This codes for CASSLTTSGGADTQYF.

This clone was counted only a few times. CDR3 protein: CASSLANYNEQFF. CDR3 coding DNA: TGTGCCAGCAGCTTAGCTAACTACAATGAGCAGTTCTTC. The chain combines TRBV7-2 with TRBJ2-1; D call uncertain. V was cut by 0 bases and J by 3 bases, with 3 bases left in between. This CDR3 contains 13 residues. Germline CDR1 is SGHTA and CDR2 is FQGNSA.

The chain couples TRBV19 to TRBJ1-5, with TRBD1 as a possible D gene (5 bases). The ends were cut back, 5 bases at V and 3 bases at J, with 14 bases in the middle. Germline CDR1 and CDR2: LNHDA and SQIVND (reference sequence). This CDR3 contains 15 residues. DNA for the CDR3: TGTGCCAGTAGTTTTTTCCAGGGAATCAATCAGCCCCAGCATTTT. Its translation is CASSFFQGINQPQHF.

This chain joins TRBV7-3 and TRBJ2-2; 10 bases are shared with TRBD1. The CDR3 is made up of 15 amino acids. Germline CDR1 and CDR2: SGHTA and FQGTGA. Losses at the gene ends were 3 bases for V and 6 bases for J; bases not matched to a gene: 4. CDR3 nucleotide sequence: TGTGCCAGCAGCTTCGGCGGGACAGGGGCCGGGGAGCTGTTTTTT. This translates into CASSFGGTGAGELFF. Filled out from reference TRBV7-3 and TRBJ2-2, the complete variable domain reads GAGVSQTPSNKVTEKGKYVELRCDPISGHTALYWYRQSLGQGPEFLIYFQGTGAADDSGLPNDRFFAVRPEGSVSTLKIQRTERGDSAVYLCASSFGGTGAGELFFGEGSRLTVL.

The CDR3 loop is CSVEEWDRPNTEAFF. In DNA, the CDR3 is TGCAGCGTTGAAGAGTGGGACAGGCCGAACACTGAAGCTTTCTTT. The J gene is TRBJ1-1, the V gene TRBV29-1; 8 bases are shared with TRBD1. The junction had 4 bases not matched to a gene; V was cut back by 0 bases and J by 1 base. The germline CDR1 and CDR2 sequences are SQVTM and ANQGSEA. The CDR3 length is 15 residues. The whole variable domain, remainder taken from reference TRBV29-1 and TRBJ1-1, is SAVISQKPSRDICQRGTSLTIQCQVDSQVTMMFWYRQQPGQSLTLIATANQGSEATYESGFVIDKFPISRPNLTFSTLTVSNMSPEDSSIYLCSVEEWDRPNTEAFFGQGTRLTVV.

The rearrangement uses TRBV7-9 and TRBJ1-1; D may be TRBD1 (5 bases). CDR3 length: 14 amino acids. Looked up from germline, CDR1 is SEHNR and CDR2 is FQNEAQ (reference sequence). The V end was cut by 5 bases, the J end by 4 bases, with 14 bases between. The chain's CDR3 is CASSAVVGRTEAFF. CDR3 sequence (DNA): TGTGCCAGCAGCGCAGTGGTGGGGCGCACTGAAGCTTTCTTT.